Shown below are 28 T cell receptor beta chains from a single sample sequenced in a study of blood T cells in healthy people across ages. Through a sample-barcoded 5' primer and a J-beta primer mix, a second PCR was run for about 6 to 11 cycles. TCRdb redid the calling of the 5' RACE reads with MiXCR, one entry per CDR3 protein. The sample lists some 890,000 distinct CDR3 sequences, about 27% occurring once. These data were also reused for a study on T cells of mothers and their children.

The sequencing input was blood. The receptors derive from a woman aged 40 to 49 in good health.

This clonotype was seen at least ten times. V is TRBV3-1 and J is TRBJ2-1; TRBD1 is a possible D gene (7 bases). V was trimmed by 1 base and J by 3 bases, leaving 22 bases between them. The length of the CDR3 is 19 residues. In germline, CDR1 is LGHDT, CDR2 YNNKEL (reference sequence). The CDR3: CASSQGSRGANYYYNEQFF. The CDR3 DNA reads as TGTGCCAGCAGCCAAGGGAGCAGGGGGGCCAACTACTACTACAATGAGCAGTTCTTC.

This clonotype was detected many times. The CDR3 DNA reads as TGTGCCAGCAGTTATATCGGGACAGGGATCTACGAGCAGTACTTC. It translates to CASSYIGTGIYEQYF. V usage is TRBV6-2 or TRBV6-3 and J usage is TRBJ2-7; 9 nucleotides match TRBD1. V lost 3 bases, J lost 3 bases, and 6 bases stayed unmatched. The CDR3 loop spans 15 amino acids. The germline V gene has CDR1 MNHEY and CDR2 SVGEGT.

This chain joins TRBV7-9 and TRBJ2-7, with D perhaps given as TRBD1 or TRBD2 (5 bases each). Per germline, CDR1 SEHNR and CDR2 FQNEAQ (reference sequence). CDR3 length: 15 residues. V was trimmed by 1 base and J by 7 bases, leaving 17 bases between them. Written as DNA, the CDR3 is TGTGCCAGCAGCTTAGTGGGGGTAACCTACAATGAGCAGTACTTC. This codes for CASSLVGVTYNEQYF.

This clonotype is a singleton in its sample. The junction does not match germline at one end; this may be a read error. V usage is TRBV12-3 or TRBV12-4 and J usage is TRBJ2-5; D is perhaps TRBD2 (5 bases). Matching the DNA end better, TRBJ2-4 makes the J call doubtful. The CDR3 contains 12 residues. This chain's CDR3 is CAGRRGIGIQYF. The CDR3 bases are TGTGCCGGCAGACGAGGGATTGGCATTCAGTACTTC.

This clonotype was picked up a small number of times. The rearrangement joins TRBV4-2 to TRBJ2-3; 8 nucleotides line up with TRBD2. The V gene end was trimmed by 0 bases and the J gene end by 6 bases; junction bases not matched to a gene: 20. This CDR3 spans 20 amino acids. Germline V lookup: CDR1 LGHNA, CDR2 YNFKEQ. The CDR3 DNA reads TGTGCCAGCAGCCAAGAGTCCGGCGGGGGGCCCACCCCACACCCCGATACGCAGTATTTT. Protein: CASSQESGGGPTPHPDTQYF.

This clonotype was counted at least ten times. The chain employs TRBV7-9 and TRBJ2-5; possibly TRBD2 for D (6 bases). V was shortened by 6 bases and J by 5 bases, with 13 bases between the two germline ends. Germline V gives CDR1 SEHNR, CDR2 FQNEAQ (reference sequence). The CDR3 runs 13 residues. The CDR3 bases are TGTGCCAGCAGAATGGCCGCGGGGGAGACCCAGTACTTC. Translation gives CASRMAAGETQYF. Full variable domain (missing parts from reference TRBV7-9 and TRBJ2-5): DTGVSQNPRHKITKRGQNVTFRCDPISEHNRLYWYRQTLGQGPEFLTYFQNEAQLEKSRLLSDRFSAERPKGSFSTLEIQRTEQGDSAMYLCASRMAAGETQYFGPGTRLLVL.

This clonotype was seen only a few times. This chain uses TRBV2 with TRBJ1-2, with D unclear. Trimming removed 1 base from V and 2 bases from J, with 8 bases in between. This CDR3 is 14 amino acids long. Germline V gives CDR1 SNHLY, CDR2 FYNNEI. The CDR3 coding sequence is TGTGCCAGCAGTGAAGGTGCGGGCAACTATGGCTACACCTTC. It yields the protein CASSEGAGNYGYTF.

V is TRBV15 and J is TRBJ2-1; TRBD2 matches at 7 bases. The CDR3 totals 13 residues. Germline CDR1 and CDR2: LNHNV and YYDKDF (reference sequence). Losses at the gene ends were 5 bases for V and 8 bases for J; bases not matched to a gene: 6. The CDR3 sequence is CATSAGEGDEQFF. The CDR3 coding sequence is TGTGCCACCAGCGCGGGAGAGGGCGATGAGCAGTTCTTC.

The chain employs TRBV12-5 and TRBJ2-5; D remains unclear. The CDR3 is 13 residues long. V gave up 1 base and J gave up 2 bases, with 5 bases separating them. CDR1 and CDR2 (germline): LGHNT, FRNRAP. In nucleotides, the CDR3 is TGTGCTAGTGGTTTGGGACCGCAAGAGACCCAGTACTTC. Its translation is CASGLGPQETQYF.

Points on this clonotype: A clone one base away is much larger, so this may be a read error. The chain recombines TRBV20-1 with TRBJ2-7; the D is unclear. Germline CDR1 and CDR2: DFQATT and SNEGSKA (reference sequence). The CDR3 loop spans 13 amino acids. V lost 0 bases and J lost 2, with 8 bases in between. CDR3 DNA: TGCAGTGCTAGAGATCTAGGGACCTACGAGCAGTACTTC. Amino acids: CSARDLGTYEQYF.

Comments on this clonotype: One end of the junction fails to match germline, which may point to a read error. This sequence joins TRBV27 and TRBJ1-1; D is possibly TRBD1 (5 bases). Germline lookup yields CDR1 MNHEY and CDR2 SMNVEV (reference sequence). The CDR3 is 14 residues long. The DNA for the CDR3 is TGTGTCAGCAGGCGGGGAGGGGACGGCACTGAAGCTTTCTTT. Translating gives CVSRRGGDGTEAFF.

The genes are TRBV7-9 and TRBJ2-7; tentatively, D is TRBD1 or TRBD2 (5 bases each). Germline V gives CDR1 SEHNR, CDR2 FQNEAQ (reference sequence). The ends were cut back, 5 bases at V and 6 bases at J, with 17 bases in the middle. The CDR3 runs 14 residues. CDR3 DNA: TGTGCCAGCAGCCCACGCAACGGGGCGTCCGAGCAGTACTTC. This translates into CASSPRNGASEQYF.

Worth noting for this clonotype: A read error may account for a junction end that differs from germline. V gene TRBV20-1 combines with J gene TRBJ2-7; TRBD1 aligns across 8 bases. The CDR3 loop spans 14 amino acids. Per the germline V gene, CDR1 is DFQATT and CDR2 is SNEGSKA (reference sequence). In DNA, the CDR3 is TGCAGTGCTAGTCTTCCAGGGGGCATCAACGAGCGGTACTTC. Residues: CSASLPGGINERYF.

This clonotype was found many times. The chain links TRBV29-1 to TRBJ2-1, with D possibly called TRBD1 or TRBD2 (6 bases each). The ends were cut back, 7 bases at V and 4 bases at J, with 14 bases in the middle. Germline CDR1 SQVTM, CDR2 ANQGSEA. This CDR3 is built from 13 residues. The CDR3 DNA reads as TGCAGCGGCGGGACATCCTTATACAATGAGCAGTTCTTC. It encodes CSGGTSLYNEQFF.

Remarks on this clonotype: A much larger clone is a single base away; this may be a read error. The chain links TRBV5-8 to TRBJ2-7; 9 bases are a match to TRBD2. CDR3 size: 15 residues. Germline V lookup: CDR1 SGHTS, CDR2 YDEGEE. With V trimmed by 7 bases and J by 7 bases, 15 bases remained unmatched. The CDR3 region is CASYSGGGAVHEQYF. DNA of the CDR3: TGTGCCAGCTACTCTGGCGGGGGGGCCGTACATGAGCAGTACTTC.

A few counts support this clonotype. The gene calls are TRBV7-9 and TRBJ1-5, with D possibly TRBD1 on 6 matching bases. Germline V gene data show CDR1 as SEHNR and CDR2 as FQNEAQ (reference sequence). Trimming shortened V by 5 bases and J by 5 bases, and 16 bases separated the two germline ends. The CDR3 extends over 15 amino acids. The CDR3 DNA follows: TGTGCCAGCAGCGCAGGGGCGGGCTGGGATCAGCCCCAGCATTTT. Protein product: CASSAGAGWDQPQHF.

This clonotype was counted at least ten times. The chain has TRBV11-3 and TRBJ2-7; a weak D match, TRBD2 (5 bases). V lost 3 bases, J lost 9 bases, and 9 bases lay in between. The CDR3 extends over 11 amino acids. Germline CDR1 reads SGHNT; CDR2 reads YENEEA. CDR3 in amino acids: CASSFDGGQYF. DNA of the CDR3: TGTGCCAGCAGCTTTGATGGAGGGCAGTACTTC.

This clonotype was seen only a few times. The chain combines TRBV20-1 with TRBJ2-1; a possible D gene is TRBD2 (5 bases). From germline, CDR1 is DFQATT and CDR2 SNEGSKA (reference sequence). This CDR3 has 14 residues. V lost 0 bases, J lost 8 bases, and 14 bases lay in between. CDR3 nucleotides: TGCAGTGCTAGAGATCAGTCAGGAGGCCATGAGCAGTTCTTC. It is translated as CSARDQSGGHEQFF.

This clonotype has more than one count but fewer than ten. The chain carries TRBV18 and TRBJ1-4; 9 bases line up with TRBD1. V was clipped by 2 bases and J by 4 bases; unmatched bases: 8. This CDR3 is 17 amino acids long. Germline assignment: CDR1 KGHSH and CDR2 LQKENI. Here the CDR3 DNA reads TGTGCCAGCTCACCATCTATCCCGACAGGGGGTAATGAAAAACTGTTTTTT. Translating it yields CASSPSIPTGGNEKLFF.

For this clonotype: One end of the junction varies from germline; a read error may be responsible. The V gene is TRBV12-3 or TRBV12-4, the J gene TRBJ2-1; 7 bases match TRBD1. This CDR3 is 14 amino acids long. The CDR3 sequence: CACSLDRSGNEQFF. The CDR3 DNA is TGTGCCTGCAGTTTGGACAGGTCAGGCAATGAGCAGTTCTTC.

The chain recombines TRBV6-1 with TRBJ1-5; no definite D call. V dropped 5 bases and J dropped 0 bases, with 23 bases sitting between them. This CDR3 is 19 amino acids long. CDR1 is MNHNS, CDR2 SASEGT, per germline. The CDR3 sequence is CASSREHQRPAHSNQPQHF. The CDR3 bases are TGTGCCAGCAGTCGAGAACATCAAAGGCCAGCACATAGCAATCAGCCCCAGCATTTT.

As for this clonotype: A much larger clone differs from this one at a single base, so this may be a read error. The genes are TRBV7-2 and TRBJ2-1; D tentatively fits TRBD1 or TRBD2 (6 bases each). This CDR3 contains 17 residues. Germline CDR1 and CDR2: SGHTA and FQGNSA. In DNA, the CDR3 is TGTGCCAGCAGCTACGGCTTGAGGGGGGCGTTATACAGTGAGCAGTTCTTC. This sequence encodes CASSYGLRGALYSEQFF.

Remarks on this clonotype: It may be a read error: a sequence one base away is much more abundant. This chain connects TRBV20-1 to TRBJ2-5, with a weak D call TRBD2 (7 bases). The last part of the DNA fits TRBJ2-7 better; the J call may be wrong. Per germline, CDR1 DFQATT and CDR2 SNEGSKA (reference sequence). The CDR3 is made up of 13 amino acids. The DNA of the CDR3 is TGCAGTGCCAAGACAGGAGGGGGGGACGAGCAGTACTTC. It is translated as CSAKTGGGDEQYF.

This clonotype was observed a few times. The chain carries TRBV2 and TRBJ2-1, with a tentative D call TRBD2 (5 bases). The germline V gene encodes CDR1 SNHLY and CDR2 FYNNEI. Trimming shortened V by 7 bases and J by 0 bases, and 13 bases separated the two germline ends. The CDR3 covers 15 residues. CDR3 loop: CASKMERLSYNEQFF. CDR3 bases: TGTGCCAGCAAGATGGAGCGGCTCTCCTACAATGAGCAGTTCTTC. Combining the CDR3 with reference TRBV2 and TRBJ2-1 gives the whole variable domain EPEVTQTPSHQVTQMGQEVILRCVPISNHLYFYWYRQILGQKVEFLVSFYNNEISEKSEIFDDQFSVERPDGSNFTLKIRSTKLEDSAMYFCASKMERLSYNEQFFGPGTRLTVL.

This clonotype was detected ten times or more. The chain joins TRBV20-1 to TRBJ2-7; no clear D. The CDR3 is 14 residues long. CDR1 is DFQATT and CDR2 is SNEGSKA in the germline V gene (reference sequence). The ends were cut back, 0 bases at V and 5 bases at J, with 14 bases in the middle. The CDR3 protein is CSARDRQPSHEQYF. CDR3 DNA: TGCAGTGCTAGAGATAGGCAGCCGTCCCACGAGCAGTACTTC.

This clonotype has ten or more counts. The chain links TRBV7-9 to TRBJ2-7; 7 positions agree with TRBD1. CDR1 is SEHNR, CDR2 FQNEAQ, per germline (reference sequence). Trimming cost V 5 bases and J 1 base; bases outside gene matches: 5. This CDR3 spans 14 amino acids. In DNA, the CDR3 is TGTGCCAGCAGCCGACAGGGTACTTCCTACGAGCAGTACTTC. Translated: CASSRQGTSYEQYF.

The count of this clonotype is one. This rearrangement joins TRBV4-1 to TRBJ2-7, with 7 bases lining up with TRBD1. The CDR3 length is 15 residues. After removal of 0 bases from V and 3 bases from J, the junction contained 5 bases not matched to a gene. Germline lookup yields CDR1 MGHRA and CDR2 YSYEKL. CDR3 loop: CASSQETGQYYEQYF. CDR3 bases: TGCGCCAGCAGCCAAGAAACGGGACAGTACTACGAGCAGTACTTC.

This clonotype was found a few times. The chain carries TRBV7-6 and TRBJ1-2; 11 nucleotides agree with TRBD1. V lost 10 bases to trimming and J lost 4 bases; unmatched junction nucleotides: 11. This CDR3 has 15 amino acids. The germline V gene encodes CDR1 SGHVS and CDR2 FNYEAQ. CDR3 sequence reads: CATRPGQGVGYGYTF. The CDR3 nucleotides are TGTGCCACAAGACCGGGACAGGGGGTCGGCTATGGCTACACCTTC.